This TCR beta chain was identified in a study of CD8+CD57+ T cells in acquired aplastic anemia. The authors sequenced patients whose flow cytometry had shown CD8+CD57+ cell expansion. Patients were untreated when blood was sampled. CDR3 and TCR beta VDJ profiling relied on a genomic DNA template. TCRdb used MiXCR to reprocess the reads, holding one entry per CDR3 protein. The table has 130,000 or so distinct CDR3 sequences, over 30% seen once. The trim removed 4 bases at V and 9 bases at J, leaving 10 bases unmatched. CDR1 and CDR2 from the germline V gene are SQVTM and ANQGSEA. The CDR3 extends over 14 amino acids.

This receptor was obtained from a human donor with aplastic anemia. The chain joins TRBV29-1 to TRBJ2-1; 9 bases fit TRBD1. The source material was sorted CD4+, CD8+, or CD8+CD57+ T cells (not recorded which) from PBMCs. Written as DNA, the CDR3 is TGCAGCGTTGCCGTGCGGGACAGGGCTAGTGAGCAGTTCTTC. It specifies CSVAVRDRASEQFF.